These T cell receptor beta chains were read from a single sample in a study of fetal regulatory T cell absence and autoimmunity. Assay used: immunoSEQ multiplex PCR; TCRdb lists only in-frame clones, some missing. The data contain 95,000 to 100,000 clones, around 72% of them singletons. Sequencing used pancreas tissue. Receptors originate from a male donor with IPEX syndrome. CDR3s include the opening cysteine and the closing phenylalanine or tryptophan. D genes are given only for firm matches.

>TRBV2|TRBJ2-3|.|14
CASSEARLADTQYF
>TRBV28|TRBJ1-2|TRBD1|14
CASNTRQGLYGYTF
>TRBV6-1|TRBJ1-1|.|17
CASSAECPGRGNTEAFF
>TRBV27|TRBJ1-1|TRBD1|14
CASSTWTGSTEAFF
>TRBV7-8|TRBJ2-1|.|12
CASSGRVSEQFF
>TRBV27|TRBJ2-2|TRBD2|16
CASSPVAGGSTGELFF
>TRBV29-1|TRBJ2-3|TRBD1|15
CSVDPTGGSSDTQYF
>TRBV7-2|TRBJ1-1|.|13
CASSSVSYTEAFF
>TRBV5-1|TRBJ2-5|.|15
CASSLGPAEQETQYF
>TRBV6-1|TRBJ1-6|TRBD1|16
CASSEAGGQVFPPLHF
>TRBV12-5|TRBJ2-2|.|18
CASGLLPPTGAGTGELFF
>TRBV5-5|TRBJ1-5|.|15
CASSSTTFSNQPQHF
>TRBV10-3|TRBJ2-7|.|13
CAIRPDGYYEQYF
>TRBV7-2|TRBJ1-4|.|14
CASSLRQGREKLFF